Listed here are 27 T cell receptor beta chains from one sample, sequenced in a study of shared clonotypes between healthy human individuals. Libraries were prepared by immunoSEQ multiplex PCR; TCRdb keeps only in-frame clonotypes and omits some of them. The sample shows around 2,000,000 clones, over 85% of them seen only once. Material: naive CD4+ T cells sorted from blood. Noted subset: CD45RA+ positively selected. The receptors stem from a man aged 18 to 30 in good health.

This clone came up a few times. This sample also contains other DNA sequences that code for the same CDR3. This chain links TRBV4-1 with TRBJ2-5, with D unresolved. The CDR3 runs to 14 residues. The germline V gene encodes CDR1 MGHRA and CDR2 YSYEKL. V was cut by 4 bases and J by 11 bases, with 20 bases left in between. This CDR3 reads CASSPTYLPVEQYF. The CDR3 nucleotides read TGCGCCAGCAGCCCAACTTACCTGCCGGTTGAGCAGTACTTC.

This chain joins TRBV6-1 and TRBJ2-6; D unresolved. V was clipped by 10 bases and J by 4 bases, with 17 bases between them. Looked up from germline, CDR1 is MNHNS and CDR2 is SASEGT. The CDR3 has 15 residues. CDR3 sequence: CATTIGITGANVLTF. CDR3 sequence (DNA): TGTGCCACCACTATAGGGATTACCGGGGCCAACGTCCTGACTTTC.

The chain employs TRBV7-9 and TRBJ2-7; 9 bases are a match to TRBD1. The CDR3 runs to 15 residues. V lost 4 bases, J lost 5 bases, and 9 bases stayed unmatched. CDR1 SEHNR and CDR2 FQNEAQ come from the germline V gene (reference sequence). In DNA form, the CDR3 reads TGTGCCAGCAGCTCTGCCGGGACAGGGACCCACGAGCAGTACTTC. Translating it yields CASSSAGTGTHEQYF. Variable domain in full (rest from reference TRBV7-9 and TRBJ2-7): DTGVSQNPRHKITKRGQNVTFRCDPISEHNRLYWYRQTLGQGPEFLTYFQNEAQLEKSRLLSDRFSAERPKGSFSTLEIQRTEQGDSAMYLCASSSAGTGTHEQYFGPGTRLTVT.

This clone was seen more than once but under ten times. The V gene is TRBV27, the J gene TRBJ1-5, with a tentative D call TRBD1 (6 bases). In germline, CDR1 is MNHEY, CDR2 SMNVEV (reference sequence). CDR3 length equals 14 residues. Trimming removed 5 bases from V and 7 bases from J, with 15 bases in between. CDR3 nucleotides: TGTGCCAGCAGTGTACAGGGCCCAGGGCAGCCCCAGCATTTT. It encodes CASSVQGPGQPQHF.

V is TRBV2 and J is TRBJ1-4; D remains ambiguous. Germline loops: CDR1 SNHLY, CDR2 FYNNEI. The length of the CDR3 is 14 residues. V lost 2 bases and J 5 bases, leaving 9 bases between the germline ends. In DNA, the CDR3 is TGTGCCAGCAGTGAAAGTGGGAGCAATGAAAAACTGTTTTTT. Amino acid sequence: CASSESGSNEKLFF.

About this clone itself: Other DNA sequences of this sample code for an identical CDR3. J is TRBJ1-2 and V is TRBV30, with D uncertain. This CDR3 has 12 residues. CDR1 is GTSNPN, CDR2 SVGIG, per germline (reference sequence). V was clipped by 3 bases and J by 0 bases, with 5 bases between them. Here the CDR3 DNA reads TGTGCCTGGAGCGCCGCTAACTATGGCTACACCTTC. Encoded protein: CAWSAANYGYTF.

The rearrangement joins TRBV7-9 to TRBJ1-1; the D is unclear. V lost 7 bases and J lost 3, with 18 bases in between. CDR3 length: 15 residues. From germline, CDR1 is SEHNR and CDR2 FQNEAQ (reference sequence). CDR3 loop: CASTTRTAYYTEAFF. The CDR3 nucleotides are TGTGCCAGCACCACAAGAACGGCGTATTACACTGAAGCTTTCTTT.

This sequence joins TRBV6-5 and TRBJ2-7, with TRBD1 identical over 7 bases. The CDR3 length is 14 residues. The germline V gene encodes CDR1 MNHEY and CDR2 SVGAGI. Trimming removed 6 bases from V and 3 bases from J; junction bases left unmatched: 8. The CDR3 nucleotides are TGTGCCAGCAGCAAGGGACAGATTAACTACGAGCAGTACTTC. This gives the protein CASSKGQINYEQYF.

The gene calls are TRBV27 and TRBJ1-4, with unresolved D. The V gene's germline CDR1 is MNHEY and CDR2 SMNVEV (reference sequence). Trimming removed 3 bases from V and 8 bases from J, with 16 bases in between. This CDR3 is 15 amino acids long. As DNA, the CDR3 is TGTGCCAGCAGTTTGGGCATAAACGTTAAAGAAAAACTGTTTTTT. Protein: CASSLGINVKEKLFF.

The rearrangement uses TRBV6-5 and TRBJ2-1, with TRBD2 as a possible D gene (5 bases). Germline-derived CDR1 and CDR2 are MNHEY and SVGAGI. This CDR3 is 15 amino acids long. V was cut by 4 bases and J by 4 bases, with 14 bases left in between. The CDR3, as DNA: TGTGCCAGCAGTTCCCCCTCTCGGGGTTACAATGAGCAGTTCTTC. Amino acids: CASSSPSRGYNEQFF.

This chain connects TRBV27 to TRBJ1-6, with D possibly being TRBD1 (6 bases). Trimming removed 4 bases at V and 0 bases at J, with 10 bases between. The CDR3 contains 16 residues. Per germline, CDR1 MNHEY and CDR2 SMNVEV (reference sequence). The CDR3 nucleotides read TGTGCCAGCAGTTCCCAGGGGAGCTCCTATAATTCACCCCTCCACTTT. It yields the protein CASSSQGSSYNSPLHF.

The CDR3 here is CAWRQLSGNTIYF. DNA of the CDR3: TGTGCCTGGAGGCAGCTCTCTGGAAACACCATATATTTT. This rearrangement joins TRBV30 to TRBJ1-3; D call uncertain. Germline CDR1 GTSNPN, CDR2 SVGIG (reference sequence). This CDR3 contains 13 residues. Trimming took off 3 bases at V and 0 bases at J, with 6 bases between the two ends.

Concerning this clone: Different DNA sequences within this sample yield the same CDR3. The V call is TRBV28, the J call TRBJ1-6; D uncertain. This CDR3 has 12 amino acids. Germline lookup yields CDR1 MDHEN and CDR2 SYDVKM. Trimming stripped 3 bases from V and 8 bases from J, with 5 bases between. The CDR3 sequence: CASSLPDSPLHF. CDR3 nucleotides: TGTGCCAGCAGTTTGCCAGATTCACCCCTCCACTTT.

This chain links TRBV5-6 with TRBJ2-5; D may match TRBD1 or TRBD2 (6 bases each). Trimming shortened V by 7 bases and J by 1 base, and 17 bases separated the two germline ends. This CDR3 region has 15 residues. Germline V lookup: CDR1 SGHDT, CDR2 YYEEEE. CDR3 in DNA: TGTGCCAGCGGGGGGCTGGCCAGGGCCCAAGAGACCCAGTACTTC. This translates into CASGGLARAQETQYF.

Worth noting for this clone: This clone may be a read error of a much larger clone one base away. The chain joins TRBV30 to TRBJ2-7; no reliable D call. Trimming took off 3 bases at V and 6 bases at J, with 15 bases between the two ends. The germline V gene encodes CDR1 GTSNPN and CDR2 SVGIG (reference sequence). The CDR3 extends over 13 amino acids. The CDR3 DNA reads as TGTGCCTGGAGGAGGCCACCCTACTGCGAGCAGTACTTC. Amino acid sequence: CAWRRPPYCEQYF.

This sequence joins TRBV11-2 and TRBJ1-2; maybe TRBD1 (5 bases). The length of the CDR3 is 12 residues. Germline V gene data show CDR1 as SGHAT and CDR2 as FQNNGV. V shed 6 bases and J shed 6 bases, with 11 bases lying between them. CDR3: CASSSRDDGYTF. CDR3 DNA sequence: TGTGCCAGCAGTTCAAGGGACGATGGCTACACCTTC.

V is TRBV18 and J is TRBJ1-3; D is possibly TRBD1 (5 bases). This CDR3 has 14 amino acids. Trimming took 2 bases from V and 3 from J, leaving 8 bases between them. The germline V gene encodes CDR1 KGHSH and CDR2 LQKENI. In DNA form, the CDR3 reads TGTGCCAGCTCACCAAAAGGGGATGGAAACACCATATATTTT. Amino acid sequence: CASSPKGDGNTIYF.

This clone has just one count. The chain links TRBV5-4 to TRBJ1-2, with D maybe TRBD1 (6 bases). CDR3 length: 14 residues. Trimming removed 4 bases at V and 2 bases at J, with 12 bases between. The germline CDR1 and CDR2 sequences are SGHNT and YYREEE (reference sequence). The CDR3 DNA sequence: TGTGCCAGCAGCGTAGCGACAGGAAACTATGGCTACACCTTC. It codes for CASSVATGNYGYTF. The full variable domain, its missing parts supplied by reference TRBV5-4 and TRBJ1-2, is ETGVTQSPTHLIKTRGQQVTLRCSSQSGHNTVSWYQQALGQGPQFIFQYYREEENGRGNFPPRFSGLQFPNYSSELNVNALELDDSALYLCASSVATGNYGYTFGSGTRLTVV.

The CDR3 bases are TGTGCCAGCAAGACGACGGGAGTCACAGATACGCAGTATTTT. Translation: CASKTTGVTDTQYF. The rearrangement links TRBV11-2 to TRBJ2-3, with D possibly being TRBD2 (6 bases). V lost 7 bases, J lost 2 bases, and 13 bases lay in between. The germline gives CDR1 SGHAT, CDR2 FQNNGV. The CDR3 consists of 14 residues.

V and J are TRBV5-1 and TRBJ1-4; D is uncertain. Trimming took 4 bases from V and 6 from J, leaving 16 bases between them. The CDR3 contains 15 residues. The germline CDR1 and CDR2 sequences are SGHRS and YFSETQ. CDR3 loop: CASSSMTQDDEKLFF. The CDR3 region has the DNA TGCGCCAGCAGCAGCATGACCCAGGACGATGAAAAACTGTTTTTT.

V gene TRBV6-5 combines with J gene TRBJ2-3; 8 positions agree with TRBD2. The junction had 10 bases not matched to a gene; V was cut back by 10 bases and J by 7 bases. Germline CDR1 MNHEY, CDR2 SVGAGI. The CDR3 has 13 amino acids. This chain's CDR3 is CATRLAQGYTQYF. CDR3 sequence (DNA): TGTGCCACCAGACTAGCGCAGGGATATACGCAGTATTTT.

V is TRBV30 and J is TRBJ2-7; D is ambiguous. Germline CDR1 is GTSNPN and CDR2 is SVGIG (reference sequence). CDR3 size: 12 residues. V was cut by 2 bases and J by 7 bases, with 12 bases left in between. This CDR3 is CAWSQQSGEQYF. The CDR3 DNA follows: TGTGCCTGGAGTCAACAGTCTGGGGAGCAGTACTTC.

In its sample, this clone was seen a few times. The chain uses TRBV19 and TRBJ2-5, with D possibly matching TRBD1 (6 bases). Near its end, the DNA agrees better with TRBJ2-7, so the J call may be wrong. Germline lookup yields CDR1 LNHDA and CDR2 SQIVND (reference sequence). The CDR3 runs 12 residues. The CDR3 protein is CASSLQGYEQYF. DNA for the CDR3: TGTGCCAGTAGTCTACAGGGATACGAGCAGTACTTC.

The gene calls are TRBV20-1 and TRBJ2-2; D is possibly TRBD2 (5 bases). This CDR3 is built from 11 residues. The germline CDR1 and CDR2 sequences are DFQATT and SNEGSKA (reference sequence). V lost 6 bases and J lost 4, with 6 bases in between. The CDR3 spells CSAAGTGELFF. CDR3 nucleotides: TGCAGTGCGGCGGGCACCGGGGAGCTGTTTTTT.

The chain uses TRBV14 and TRBJ1-6; D gene ambiguous. The germline V and J ends were trimmed by 4 bases and 5 bases, with 9 bases remaining between them. The CDR3 loop spans 14 amino acids. CDR1 is SGHDN and CDR2 is FVKESK in the germline V gene. CDR3 DNA: TGTGCCAGCAGCCTCCTCGGGAATAATTCACCCCTCCACTTT. Protein sequence: CASSLLGNNSPLHF.

The chain couples TRBV6-1 to TRBJ2-2; D might be TRBD2 (6 bases). CDR1 is MNHNS, CDR2 SASEGT, per germline. V was trimmed by 7 bases and J by 0 bases, leaving 9 bases between them. The CDR3 is made up of 14 amino acids. This CDR3 reads CASKGRPNTGELFF. In DNA, the CDR3 is TGTGCCAGCAAGGGGAGGCCGAACACCGGGGAGCTGTTTTTT.

V and J are TRBV9 and TRBJ1-1; D gene uncertain. From germline, CDR1 is SGDLS and CDR2 YYNGEE. There are 14 residues in the CDR3. V dropped 2 bases and J dropped 0 bases, with 8 bases sitting between them. In DNA form, the CDR3 reads TGTGCCAGCAGCGTCTCCCCCATGAACACTGAAGCTTTCTTT. Protein sequence: CASSVSPMNTEAFF.